A single sample is the source of the 25 T cell receptor beta chains below, sequenced in a study of tumor and adjacent non-tumor tissue in lung cancer. Three rounds of nested PCR, following a modified ARM-PCR protocol, produced the TCRbeta library. Each CDR3 protein gets one entry after TCRdb re-called the multiplex PCR reads with MiXCR. Of 90,000 to 100,000 distinct CDR3 sequences in the sample, 75% to 85% were seen once. No cell sorting was done before RNA was extracted from the tissue. More than 3 cm separated this lung sample from the edge of the tumor. Sequenced material: distant non-tumor lung tissue. The receptors originated from a man aged 60 to 69 with small cell lung cancer.

This clonotype appeared a few times. Because the CDR3 is missing its conserved closing phenylalanine or tryptophan, this is likely a read error. This chain uses TRBV11-2 with TRBJ2-3, with D tentatively TRBD1 or TRBD2 (5 bases each). V gave up 4 bases and J gave up 8 bases, with 25 bases separating them. The CDR3 has 17 amino acids. Germline V CDR1 and CDR2: SGHAT, FQNNGV. In nucleotides, the CDR3 is TGTGCCAGCAGCTCCGGGACCCAATTTTCGAACACGGGTACGCAGTATTTG. This gives the protein CASSSGTQFSNTGTQYL.

The chain links TRBV20-1 to TRBJ1-1, with 7 bases that match TRBD1. The CDR3 covers 12 residues. Losses at the gene ends were 5 bases for V and 13 bases for J; bases not matched to a gene: 13. The germline gives CDR1 DFQATT, CDR2 SNEGSKA (reference sequence). The CDR3 loop is CSAGGQNTGDFF. The CDR3 nucleotides read TGCAGTGCTGGGGGACAGAACACTGGAGATTTCTTT.

This clonotype was counted a single time. One end of the junction does not line up with germline, which may come from a read error. The J gene is TRBJ2-5, the V gene TRBV29-1, with a possible D match to TRBD1 (7 bases). The CDR3 extends over 13 amino acids. Germline loops: CDR1 SQVTM, CDR2 ANQGSEA. The CDR3 DNA reads TGTAGCGCCTCTCGTGCAGGGGGGAAGACCCAGTACTTC. Translating gives CSASRAGGKTQYF.

This clonotype was seen once. This chain connects TRBV11-3 to TRBJ1-4, with 8 bases identical to TRBD1. CDR1 and CDR2 from the germline V gene are SGHNT and YENEEA. The CDR3 sequence is 15 residues long. With 9 bases clipped from V and 17 bases from J, the junction kept 23 bases outside the gene matches. This CDR3 is CARVSKGQGRERLFF. As DNA, the CDR3 is TGTGCCAGAGTATCTAAAGGACAGGGACGTGAAAGATTATTTTTT.

Comments on this clonotype: The final CDR3 position lacks the conserved phenylalanine or tryptophan, pointing to a likely read error. This sequence joins TRBV11-1 and TRBJ2-7, with a possible D match to TRBD2 (5 bases). CDR3 length equals 14 residues. Per the germline V gene, CDR1 is SGHAT and CDR2 is FQDESV (reference sequence). The CDR3 DNA follows: TGTGCCAGCACCTTAACGGGGAGCTCCTACGAGCAGTACTTA. Protein product: CASTLTGSSYEQYL.

As for this clonotype: A junction end diverges from the germline sequence, so it may reflect a read error. This chain links TRBV29-1 with TRBJ2-5; D unresolved. Looked up from germline, CDR1 is SQVTM and CDR2 is ANQGSEA. CDR3 size: 14 residues. The CDR3, as DNA: TGCAGCGCCACACTGAAGGGAAACCAAGAGACCCAGTGCTTC. Encoded protein: CSATLKGNQETQCF.

The CDR3 DNA follows: TGTGCCAGCAGCTATGATCAGGCGACCCAGTACTACAATGAGCAGTTCTTC. It specifies CASSYDQATQYYNEQFF. The chain links TRBV5-4 to TRBJ2-1; D gene uncertain. With 3 bases removed from V and 3 bases from J, the gap between germline ends came to 19 bases. Germline V gene data show CDR1 as SGHNT and CDR2 as YYREEE (reference sequence). CDR3 length equals 17 residues.

The chain employs TRBV6-1 and TRBJ2-2, with TRBD2 matching 11 bases. The V gene's germline CDR1 is MNHNS and CDR2 SASEGT. CDR3 length: 16 amino acids. CDR3 coding DNA: TGTGTTACCACGATCCCGGGACTAGCGGTCCCCGGGGAGCTGTTTTTT. Its translation: CVTTIPGLAVPGELFF.

This clonotype was seen a handful of times. A read error may account for a junction end that differs from germline. The rearrangement joins TRBV11-3 to TRBJ2-3, with D perhaps being TRBD1 or TRBD2 (5 bases each). CDR3 length equals 14 residues. CDR1 is SGHNT, CDR2 YENEEA, per germline. The DNA for the CDR3 is TGTGCCAGTAGCTTAGAGGGGATAGGATATACGCAGTATTTT. This gives the protein CASSLEGIGYTQYF.

As concerns this clonotype: This clone may be a read error of a much larger clone one base away. The chain uses TRBV30 and TRBJ2-5, with 8 bases aligning to TRBD2. The CDR3 extends over 15 amino acids. Germline CDR1 and CDR2: GTSNPN and SVGIG (reference sequence). This chain's CDR3 is CAWGVWRPGGETQYF. In nucleotides, the CDR3 is TGTGCCTGGGGTGTATGGAGGCCGGGGGGGGAGACCCAGTACTTC.

The rearrangement links TRBV4-1 to TRBJ2-2; a weak D match, TRBD2 (7 bases). Germline-derived CDR1 and CDR2 are MGHRA and YSYEKL. The CDR3 contains 16 residues. V lost 3 bases and J lost 7, with 18 bases in between. The CDR3 here is CASSHLRYGGHGELFF. DNA for the CDR3: TGCGCCAGCAGCCATTTACGTTACGGGGGGCACGGGGAGCTGTTTTTT.

As regards this clonotype: The CDR3 end shows no conserved phenylalanine or tryptophan, and so a read error is likely. The chain has TRBV11-1 and TRBJ2-7; D might be TRBD2 (6 bases). Germline CDR1 and CDR2: SGHAT and FQDESV (reference sequence). Trimming pared 4 bases from V and 4 bases from J, leaving 20 bases between. This CDR3 comprises 16 residues. The CDR3: CASSYLFSGTAYEQYC. CDR3 sequence (DNA): TGTGCCAGCAGCTACCTCTTTTCCGGGACTGCGTACGAGCAGTACTGC.

About this clonotype: The conserved phenylalanine or tryptophan is not found at the CDR3 terminus, so this likely reflects a read error. V is TRBV20-1 and J is TRBJ2-3, with D possibly matching TRBD1 (5 bases). The CDR3 consists of 14 residues. V lost 6 bases, J lost 1 base, and 14 bases lay in between. CDR1 is DFQATT and CDR2 is SNEGSKA in the germline V gene (reference sequence). The CDR3 loop is CSAQDPLRTDTQYL. CDR3 sequence (DNA): TGCAGTGCACAGGACCCCCTCCGCACAGATACGCAGTATCTT.

As for this clonotype: The junction shows a germline mismatch at one end, possibly a read error. The chain is built from TRBV11-2 and TRBJ2-5; TRBD1 matches at 7 bases. This CDR3 is 13 amino acids long. The germline V gene has CDR1 SGHAT and CDR2 FQNNGV. Written as DNA, the CDR3 is TGTGCCAGCAGCTGGGACAGCCAAGAGACACAGAACTTC. Its translation: CASSWDSQETQNF.

Of note for this clonotype: It may be a read error: a sequence one base away is much more abundant. V gene TRBV30 combines with J gene TRBJ2-3, with D perhaps given as TRBD1 or TRBD2 (5 bases each). This CDR3 is built from 13 residues. CDR1 and CDR2 (germline): GTSNPN, SVGIG (reference sequence). The DNA of the CDR3 is TGTTCCTGGAGTCTGGGGGATGGAGATACGCAGTATTTT. The encoded protein is CSWSLGDGDTQYF.

With regard to this clonotype: Sequence at one end of the junction differs from germline and may be a read error. The rearrangement links TRBV12-3 or TRBV12-4 to TRBJ1-3, with TRBD1 as a possible D gene (5 bases). The length of the CDR3 is 15 residues. DNA for the CDR3: TGTTCCAGCAGTTTAATTCAGGGTAAAGAATACAGCATATATTTT. Protein sequence: CSSSLIQGKEYSIYF.

On this clonotype itself: Lacking the conserved final phenylalanine or tryptophan, this CDR3 likely reflects a read error. No DNA is shown, since the ends of the CDR3 on it are uncertain; the CDR3 is the one TCRdb lists. The rearrangement uses TRBV6-6 and TRBJ1-6; whether TRBD1, the table's D call, matches the DNA was not checked. A total of 14 residues make up the CDR3, ends included. Germline CDR1 is MNHNY and CDR2 is SVGAGI (reference sequence). The CDR3 loop reads CVSCDNRESSPPHL.

On this clonotype itself: At one of its ends the junction is not consistent with the germline gene, which may arise from a read error. This chain connects TRBV11-2 to TRBJ2-3; 8 nucleotides match TRBD1. The CDR3 is 14 residues long. CDR1 is SGHAT, CDR2 FQNNGV, per germline. CDR3 protein: CVSSLVQGADTQYF. The CDR3 region has the DNA TGTGTTAGCAGCTTAGTTCAGGGGGCAGATACGCAGTACTTT.

Concerning this clonotype itself: An end of the junction does not agree with germline; a read error may underlie this. This rearrangement joins TRBV4-2 to TRBJ1-1; D ambiguous. The germline V gene has CDR1 LGHNA and CDR2 YNFKEQ. The CDR3 consists of 13 residues. CDR3 residues: CVSSQEFNTEALF. CDR3 coding DNA: TGTGTCAGCAGCCAAGAATTCAACACTGAAGCTCTCTTT.

A word on this clonotype: Germline is not matched at one junction end, which may reflect a read error. The chain carries TRBV4-2 and TRBJ2-3; TRBD1 is a possible D gene (7 bases). In germline, CDR1 is LGHNA, CDR2 YNFKEQ. The CDR3 consists of 17 residues. CDR3 protein: CANSPDPSEEGTDTQNF. The CDR3 bases are TGTGCCAACAGCCCGGACCCAAGCGAGGAGGGGACAGATACGCAGAATTTT.

On this clonotype itself: This CDR3 is missing its conserved last phenylalanine or tryptophan, likely due to a read error. The V gene is TRBV11-3, the J gene TRBJ1-6, with TRBD1 identical over 8 bases. V lost 5 bases to trimming and J lost 7 bases; unmatched junction nucleotides: 22. The germline gives CDR1 SGHNT, CDR2 YENEEA. This CDR3 spans 20 amino acids. For the CDR3, the DNA is TGTGCCAGCAGCCATCACCGGGACAGGTTCTCCACTCGAACAAATTCACCCCTCCACTTG. Translation gives CASSHHRDRFSTRTNSPLHL.

This clonotype ranks as medium-sized. This chain links TRBV11-2 with TRBJ1-3; maybe TRBD1 (6 bases). CDR3 length: 15 amino acids. The ends were cut back, 1 base at V and 2 bases at J, with 9 bases in the middle. Per germline, CDR1 SGHAT and CDR2 FQNNGV. The chain's CDR3 is CASSLGGGAGNTIYF. The CDR3 bases are TGTGCCAGCAGCTTAGGGGGGGGCGCTGGAAACACCATATATTTT.

V gene TRBV5-6 combines with J gene TRBJ2-2; D is possibly TRBD2 (5 bases). Germline CDR1 is SGHDT and CDR2 is YYEEEE. This CDR3 spans 17 amino acids. The V end lost 4 bases, the J end lost 2 bases, and 18 bases lay between the germline ends. The CDR3 spells CASSNLLAGDNTGELFF. CDR3 coding DNA: TGTGCCAGCAGCAATCTTCTAGCAGGAGACAACACCGGGGAGCTGTTTTTT.

Comments on this clonotype: The germline gene is not matched at one end of the junction; a read error may be the cause. The rearrangement links TRBV29-1 to TRBJ2-2; D not resolved. The CDR3 loop spans 14 amino acids. Germline CDR1 reads SQVTM; CDR2 reads ANQGSEA. The CDR3 sequence is CIVVCSLNTGELFF. CDR3 nucleotide sequence: TGCATCGTTGTTTGTAGTCTGAACACCGGGGAGCTGTTTTTT.

About this clonotype: A read error is likely, as this CDR3 ends without the conserved phenylalanine or tryptophan. The chain is built from TRBV29-1 and TRBJ2-3; 8 nucleotides match TRBD2. CDR3 length equals 15 residues. Germline assignment: CDR1 SQVTM and CDR2 ANQGSEA. The junction had 9 bases not matched to a gene; V was cut back by 4 bases and J by 3 bases. This CDR3 is CSVVLTGGRTDTQYY. As DNA, the CDR3 is TGCAGCGTTGTTCTAACGGGAGGGCGAACAGATACGCAGTATTAT.